The T cell receptor (beta chain) under discussion was sequenced for a study of T cells after posttransplantation cyclophosphamide. This clone has ten or more counts. Its specificity is not known. One junction end disagrees with the germline gene, perhaps due to a read error. Study-level results: Skin or GI-infiltrating T cells shared few TRB sequences with blood.

Clones were sequenced by immunoSEQ multiplex PCR, and TCRdb holds only the in-frame ones, with some missing. The sample was found to contain approximately 39,000 clones, and every one recurs. Peripheral blood was collected from the related graft donor on the marrow donation day. The CDR3 loop spans 13 amino acids. CDR1 and CDR2 (germline): SSHAT, FNYEAQ (reference sequence). This sequence was found in a man aged 50 to 60 in good health, CMV-negative, and a related stem cell transplant donor. The chain has TRBV7-7 and TRBJ2-5, with 9 nucleotides matching TRBD1. The sequencing sample was made of PBMCs. In DNA, the CDR3 is TGTGCTAGCAGTCGGGACAGGGTGGAGACCCAGTACTTC. Residues: CASSRDRVETQYF. Full variable domain (missing parts from reference TRBV7-7 and TRBJ2-5): GAGVSQSPRYKVTKRGQDVTLRCDPISSHATLYWYQQALGQGPEFLTYFNYEAQPDKSGLPSDRFSAERPEGSISTLTIQRTEQRDSAMYRCASSRDRVETQYFGPGTRLLVL.